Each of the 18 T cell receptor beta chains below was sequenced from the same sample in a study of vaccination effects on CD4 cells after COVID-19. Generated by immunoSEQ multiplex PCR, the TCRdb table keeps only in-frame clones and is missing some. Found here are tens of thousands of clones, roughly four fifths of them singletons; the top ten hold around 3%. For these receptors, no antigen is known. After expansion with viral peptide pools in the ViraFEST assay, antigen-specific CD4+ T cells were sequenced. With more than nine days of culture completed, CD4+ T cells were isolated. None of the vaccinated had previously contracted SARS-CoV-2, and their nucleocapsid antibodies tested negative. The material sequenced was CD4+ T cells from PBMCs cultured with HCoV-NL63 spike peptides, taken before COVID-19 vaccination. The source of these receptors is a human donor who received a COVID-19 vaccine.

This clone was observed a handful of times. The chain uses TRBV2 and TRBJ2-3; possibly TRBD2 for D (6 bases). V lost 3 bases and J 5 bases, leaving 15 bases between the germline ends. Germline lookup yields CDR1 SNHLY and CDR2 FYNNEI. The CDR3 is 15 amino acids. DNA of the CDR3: TGTGCCAGCAGTGACCCAAGCGGGCGCCGAGATACGCAGTATTTT. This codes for CASSDPSGRRDTQYF.

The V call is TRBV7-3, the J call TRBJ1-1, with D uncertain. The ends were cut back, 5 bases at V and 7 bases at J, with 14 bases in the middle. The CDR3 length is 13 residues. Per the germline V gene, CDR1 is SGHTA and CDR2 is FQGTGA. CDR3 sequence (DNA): TGTGCCAGCAGCACTCAGAGTGGCAGTGAAGCTTTCTTT. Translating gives CASSTQSGSEAFF.

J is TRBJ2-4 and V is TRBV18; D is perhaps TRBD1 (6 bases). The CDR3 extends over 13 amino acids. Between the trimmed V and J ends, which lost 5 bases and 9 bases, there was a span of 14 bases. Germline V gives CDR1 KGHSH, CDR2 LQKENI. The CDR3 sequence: CASSFDQGTIQYF. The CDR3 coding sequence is TGTGCCAGCTCATTCGATCAGGGGACCATTCAGTACTTC. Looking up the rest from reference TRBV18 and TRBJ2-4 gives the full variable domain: NAGVMQNPRHLVRRRGQEARLRCSPMKGHSHVYWYRQLPEEGLKFMVYLQKENIIDESGMPKERFSAEFPKEGPSILRIQQVVRGDSAAYFCASSFDQGTIQYFGAGTRLSVL.

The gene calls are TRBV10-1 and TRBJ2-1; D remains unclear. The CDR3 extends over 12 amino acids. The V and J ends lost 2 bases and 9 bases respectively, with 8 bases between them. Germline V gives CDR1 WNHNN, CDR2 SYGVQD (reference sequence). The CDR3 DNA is TGCGCCAGCAGTGAGCTCCAGCGTGAGCAGTTCTTC. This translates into CASSELQREQFF.

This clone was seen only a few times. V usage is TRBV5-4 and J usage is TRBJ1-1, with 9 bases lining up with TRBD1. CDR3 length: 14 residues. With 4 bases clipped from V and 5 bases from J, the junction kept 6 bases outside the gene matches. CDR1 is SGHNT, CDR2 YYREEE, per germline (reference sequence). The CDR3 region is CASSRGDRETEAFF. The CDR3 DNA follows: TGTGCCAGCAGCCGGGGGGACAGGGAGACTGAAGCTTTCTTT.

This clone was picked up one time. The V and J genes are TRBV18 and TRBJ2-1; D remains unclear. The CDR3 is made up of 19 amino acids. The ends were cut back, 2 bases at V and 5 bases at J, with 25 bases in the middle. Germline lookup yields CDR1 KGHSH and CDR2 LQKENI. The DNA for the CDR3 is TGTGCCAGCTCACCAACACCGTTTAAATTGTCAGGACCAGACAATGAGCAGTTCTTC. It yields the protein CASSPTPFKLSGPDNEQFF.

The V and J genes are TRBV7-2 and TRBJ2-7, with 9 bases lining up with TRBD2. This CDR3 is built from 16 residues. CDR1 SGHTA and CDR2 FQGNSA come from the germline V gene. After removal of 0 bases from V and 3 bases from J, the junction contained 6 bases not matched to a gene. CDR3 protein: CASSLAGSGGRYEQYV. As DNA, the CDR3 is TGTGCCAGCAGCTTAGCCGGTAGCGGGGGCCGCTACGAGCAGTACGTC.

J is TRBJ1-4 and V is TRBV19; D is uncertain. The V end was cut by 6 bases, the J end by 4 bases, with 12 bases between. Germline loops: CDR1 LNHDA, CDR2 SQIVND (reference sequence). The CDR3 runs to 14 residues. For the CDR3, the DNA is TGTGCCAGTAGCCCCGGGATTTATAATGAAAAACTGTTTTTT. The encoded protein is CASSPGIYNEKLFF.

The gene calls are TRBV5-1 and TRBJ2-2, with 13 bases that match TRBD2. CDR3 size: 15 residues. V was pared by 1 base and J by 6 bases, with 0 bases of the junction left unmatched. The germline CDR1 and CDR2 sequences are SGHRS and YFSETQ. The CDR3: CASSLTSGGAGELFF. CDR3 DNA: TGCGCCAGCAGCTTGACTAGCGGGGGGGCCGGGGAGCTGTTTTTT.

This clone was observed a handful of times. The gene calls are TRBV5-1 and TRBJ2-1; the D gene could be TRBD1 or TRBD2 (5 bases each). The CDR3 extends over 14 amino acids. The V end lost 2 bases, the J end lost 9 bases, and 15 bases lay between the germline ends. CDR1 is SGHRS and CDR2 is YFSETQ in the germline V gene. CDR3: CASSFEQERGEQFF. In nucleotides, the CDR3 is TGCGCCAGCAGCTTTGAACAGGAGAGGGGTGAGCAGTTCTTC.

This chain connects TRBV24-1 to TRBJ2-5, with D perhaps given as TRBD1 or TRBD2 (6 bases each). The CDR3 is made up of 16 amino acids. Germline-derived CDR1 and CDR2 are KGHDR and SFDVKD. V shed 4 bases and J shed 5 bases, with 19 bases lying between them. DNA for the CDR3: TGTGCCACCAGTGACGCGACACGGGGGCGCGGGGAGACCCAGTACTTC. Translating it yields CATSDATRGRGETQYF.

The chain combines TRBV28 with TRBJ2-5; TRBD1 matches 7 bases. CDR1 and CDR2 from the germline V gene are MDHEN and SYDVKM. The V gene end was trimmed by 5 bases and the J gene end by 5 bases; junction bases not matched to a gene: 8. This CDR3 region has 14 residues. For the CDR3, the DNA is TGTGCCAGCAGTCAATCTGGGACAGCCGAGACCCAGTACTTC. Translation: CASSQSGTAETQYF.

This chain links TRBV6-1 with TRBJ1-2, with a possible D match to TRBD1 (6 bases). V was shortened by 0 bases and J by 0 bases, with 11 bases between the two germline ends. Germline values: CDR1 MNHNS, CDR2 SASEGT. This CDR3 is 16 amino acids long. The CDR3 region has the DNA TGTGCCAGCAGTGAAGCGTTACGGACAGCTAACTATGGCTACACCTTC. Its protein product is CASSEALRTANYGYTF.

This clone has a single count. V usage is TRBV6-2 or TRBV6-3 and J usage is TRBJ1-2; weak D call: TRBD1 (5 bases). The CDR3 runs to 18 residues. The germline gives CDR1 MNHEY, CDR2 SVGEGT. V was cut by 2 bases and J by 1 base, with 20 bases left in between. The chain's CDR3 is CASSYSSVRVLFNYGYTF. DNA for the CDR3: TGTGCCAGCAGTTACAGTTCCGTCAGGGTACTCTTTAACTATGGCTACACCTTC.

CDR3 residues: CASRVGETQYF. In nucleotides, the CDR3 is TGTGCCAGCAGGGTGGGGGAGACCCAGTACTTC. This sequence joins TRBV2 and TRBJ2-5; the D is unclear. The CDR3 runs 11 residues. Germline V gene sequence: CDR1 SNHLY, CDR2 FYNNEI. V was trimmed by 6 bases and J by 5 bases, leaving 7 bases between them.

The CDR3 coding sequence is TGTGCCAGCAGCACGCGGACAGGGCCAGATACGCAGTATTTT. It translates to CASSTRTGPDTQYF. J is TRBJ2-3 and V is TRBV9; 8 nucleotides match TRBD1. This CDR3 contains 14 residues. Germline V CDR1 and CDR2: SGDLS, YYNGEE. Trimming cost V 4 bases and J 4 bases; bases outside gene matches: 5. The full variable domain, completed using reference TRBV9 and TRBJ2-3, is DSGVTQTPKHLITATGQRVTLRCSPRSGDLSVYWYQQSLDQGLQFLIQYYNGEERAKGNILERFSAQQFPDLHSELNLSSLELGDSALYFCASSTRTGPDTQYFGPGTRLTVL.

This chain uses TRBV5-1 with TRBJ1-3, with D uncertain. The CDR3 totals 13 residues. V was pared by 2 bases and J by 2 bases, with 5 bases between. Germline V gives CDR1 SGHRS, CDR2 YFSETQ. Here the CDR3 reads CASSFSPGNTIYF. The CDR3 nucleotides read TGCGCCAGCAGCTTTTCCCCTGGAAACACCATATATTTT.

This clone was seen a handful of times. This CDR3 is CASSQDLGTVYNEQFF. CDR3 sequence (DNA): TGTGCCAGCAGCCAAGATTTAGGGACCGTATACAATGAGCAGTTCTTC. This sequence joins TRBV3-1 (or the pseudogene TRBV3-2) and TRBJ2-1, with D perhaps matching TRBD1 or TRBD2 (5 bases each). V lost 0 bases and J lost 4, with 13 bases in between. CDR3 size: 16 residues. CDR1 is LGHDT and CDR2 is YNNKEL in the germline V gene (reference sequence).